Below, 14 T cell receptor beta chains from the same sample are listed, as sequenced in a study of blood T cells in healthy people across ages. Alongside a J-beta primer mix, a sample-barcoded 5' primer served in a second PCR lasting about 7 to 12 cycles. MiXCR was run by TCRdb on the 5' RACE reads, yielding one entry per CDR3 protein. The repertoire consists of 1.5 million to 2 million distinct CDR3 sequences, with 28% occurring once and the leading ten covering more than 6%. The sequenced material came from blood. Source of these receptors: a woman in her twenties or thirties in good health.

Only a few counts were recorded for this clonotype. Since a much larger clone is just one base distant, this may be a read error. This chain connects TRBV7-2 to TRBJ2-5; tentatively, D is TRBD1 (6 bases). The V gene's germline CDR1 is SGHTA and CDR2 FQGNSA. This CDR3 has 14 residues. V was pared by 4 bases and J by 7 bases, with 16 bases between. The CDR3 DNA follows: TGTGCCAGCAGCTGGGGGACAATGGAAGGGACCCAGTACTTC. Encoded protein: CASSWGTMEGTQYF.

This clonotype turned up a few times. The chain carries TRBV12-3 or TRBV12-4 and TRBJ2-7, with D unclear. This CDR3 is built from 14 residues. The V and J ends lost 3 bases and 0 bases respectively, with 9 bases between them. The CDR3 sequence: CASSFGSPSYEQYF. For the CDR3, the DNA is TGTGCCAGCAGTTTTGGCTCTCCCTCCTACGAGCAGTACTTC.

About this clonotype: One end of the junction fails to match germline, which may point to a read error. The chain recombines TRBV29-1 with TRBJ2-7; TRBD1 matches 9 bases. This CDR3 region has 15 residues. CDR1 is SQVTM, CDR2 ANQGSEA, per germline. DNA of the CDR3: TGCAGCGTATCCCTAGGTGGGACAGGGTCGTACGATCAGTACTTC. Protein sequence: CSVSLGGTGSYDQYF.

The rearrangement links TRBV27 to TRBJ2-5; 7 bases are shared with TRBD1. Germline-derived CDR1 and CDR2 are MNHEY and SMNVEV (reference sequence). Losses at the gene ends were 5 bases for V and 2 bases for J; bases not matched to a gene: 8. The CDR3 runs to 15 residues. In DNA, the CDR3 is TGTGCCAGCAGTCGACAGGGTTGGGGTCAAGAGACCCAGTACTTC. As protein: CASSRQGWGQETQYF.

The V gene is TRBV12-3 or TRBV12-4, the J gene TRBJ2-2; TRBD1 matches at 8 bases. The CDR3 length is 16 residues. J was trimmed by 3 bases and V by 6 bases; bases with no gene match: 9. Here the CDR3 reads CASRPDRVRYTGELFF. The CDR3 nucleotides read TGTGCCAGCAGACCGGACAGGGTTAGGTACACCGGGGAGCTGTTTTTT.

This clonotype has more than one count but fewer than ten. The V gene is TRBV12-3 or TRBV12-4, the J gene TRBJ2-7; no clear D. V was trimmed by 4 bases and J by 0 bases, leaving 13 bases between them. This CDR3 has 15 residues. The chain's CDR3 is CASSSTATSSYEQYF. As DNA, the CDR3 is TGTGCCAGCAGTTCGACGGCTACGAGCTCCTACGAGCAGTACTTC.

This clonotype was detected a few times. V usage is TRBV6-2 or TRBV6-3 and J usage is TRBJ2-3, with D possibly matching TRBD1 (5 bases). The ends were cut back, 6 bases at V and 2 bases at J, with 15 bases in the middle. Germline loops: CDR1 MNHEY, CDR2 SVGEGT. CDR3 length: 15 residues. CDR3 in DNA: TGTGCCAGCAGCTCAGGGATTTGGACCACAGATACGCAGTATTTT. Translated, it gives CASSSGIWTTDTQYF.

CDR3 in amino acids: CASSLRGTANNEQFF. Here the CDR3 DNA reads TGTGCCAGCAGCTTAAGGGGGACCGCCAATAATGAGCAGTTCTTC. The V call is TRBV7-2, the J call TRBJ2-1; tentative D call: TRBD1 (6 bases). CDR1 and CDR2 from the germline V gene are SGHTA and FQGNSA. The germline V and J ends were trimmed by 2 bases and 7 bases, with 15 bases remaining between them. This CDR3 has 15 amino acids.

The chain links TRBV5-1 to TRBJ2-3; D possibly uses TRBD1 or TRBD2 (5 bases each). Germline V gives CDR1 SGHRS, CDR2 YFSETQ. V lost 8 bases, J lost 0 bases, and 13 bases lay in between. This CDR3 comprises 14 residues. The chain's CDR3 is CASGGPSSTDTQYF. CDR3 bases: TGCGCCAGTGGGGGTCCTAGCAGCACAGATACGCAGTATTTT.

This clonotype showed up just a few times. The CDR3 DNA reads as TGTGCCAGCAGCCTTTCTACAGGGTTGAACTATGGCTACACCTTC. Residues: CASSLSTGLNYGYTF. The chain employs TRBV7-9 and TRBJ1-2; tentatively, D is TRBD1 (6 bases). CDR3 length equals 15 residues. Germline V lookup: CDR1 SEHNR, CDR2 FQNEAQ (reference sequence). The V gene lost 5 bases and the J gene lost 2 bases, with 15 bases spanning the gap.

This clonotype has just a few counts. The rearrangement uses TRBV12-3 or TRBV12-4 and TRBJ1-2, with TRBD1 as a possible D gene (6 bases). V lost 3 bases and J lost 4, with 21 bases in between. The CDR3 length is 17 residues. The CDR3 DNA reads as TGTGCCAGCAGTTTGATGGGGGGCCCAAACGGACTCTATGGCTACACCTTC. Translating it yields CASSLMGGPNGLYGYTF.

This clonotype was seen a few times. This sequence joins TRBV28 and TRBJ2-3; D gene unclear. V gave up 1 base and J gave up 2 bases, with 13 bases separating them. Germline-derived CDR1 and CDR2 are MDHEN and SYDVKM. This CDR3 spans 16 amino acids. CDR3 nucleotide sequence: TGTGCCAGCAGTTTATACGCCACGCAGGCCACAGATACGCAGTATTTT. Protein: CASSLYATQATDTQYF.

This clonotype appeared a few times. The chain recombines TRBV7-2 with TRBJ2-1; 7 bases map to TRBD1. V lost 5 bases, J lost 8 bases, and 15 bases stayed unmatched. CDR3 length: 16 residues. Germline CDR1 reads SGHTA; CDR2 reads FQGNSA. CDR3 sequence (DNA): TGTGCCAGCAGCCTCCCGCGACAGGGTATTGGCTATGAGCAGTTCTTC. Protein: CASSLPRQGIGYEQFF.

On this clonotype itself: The junction departs from the called germline gene at one end, perhaps through a read error. The chain has TRBV19 and TRBJ1-2; weak D call: TRBD1 (6 bases). There are 12 residues in the CDR3. Germline-derived CDR1 and CDR2 are LNHDA and SQIVND (reference sequence). The CDR3 nucleotides are TGTGCCAGTAGTAGGACAGAGGATGGCCACACCTTC. Its protein product is CASSRTEDGHTF.